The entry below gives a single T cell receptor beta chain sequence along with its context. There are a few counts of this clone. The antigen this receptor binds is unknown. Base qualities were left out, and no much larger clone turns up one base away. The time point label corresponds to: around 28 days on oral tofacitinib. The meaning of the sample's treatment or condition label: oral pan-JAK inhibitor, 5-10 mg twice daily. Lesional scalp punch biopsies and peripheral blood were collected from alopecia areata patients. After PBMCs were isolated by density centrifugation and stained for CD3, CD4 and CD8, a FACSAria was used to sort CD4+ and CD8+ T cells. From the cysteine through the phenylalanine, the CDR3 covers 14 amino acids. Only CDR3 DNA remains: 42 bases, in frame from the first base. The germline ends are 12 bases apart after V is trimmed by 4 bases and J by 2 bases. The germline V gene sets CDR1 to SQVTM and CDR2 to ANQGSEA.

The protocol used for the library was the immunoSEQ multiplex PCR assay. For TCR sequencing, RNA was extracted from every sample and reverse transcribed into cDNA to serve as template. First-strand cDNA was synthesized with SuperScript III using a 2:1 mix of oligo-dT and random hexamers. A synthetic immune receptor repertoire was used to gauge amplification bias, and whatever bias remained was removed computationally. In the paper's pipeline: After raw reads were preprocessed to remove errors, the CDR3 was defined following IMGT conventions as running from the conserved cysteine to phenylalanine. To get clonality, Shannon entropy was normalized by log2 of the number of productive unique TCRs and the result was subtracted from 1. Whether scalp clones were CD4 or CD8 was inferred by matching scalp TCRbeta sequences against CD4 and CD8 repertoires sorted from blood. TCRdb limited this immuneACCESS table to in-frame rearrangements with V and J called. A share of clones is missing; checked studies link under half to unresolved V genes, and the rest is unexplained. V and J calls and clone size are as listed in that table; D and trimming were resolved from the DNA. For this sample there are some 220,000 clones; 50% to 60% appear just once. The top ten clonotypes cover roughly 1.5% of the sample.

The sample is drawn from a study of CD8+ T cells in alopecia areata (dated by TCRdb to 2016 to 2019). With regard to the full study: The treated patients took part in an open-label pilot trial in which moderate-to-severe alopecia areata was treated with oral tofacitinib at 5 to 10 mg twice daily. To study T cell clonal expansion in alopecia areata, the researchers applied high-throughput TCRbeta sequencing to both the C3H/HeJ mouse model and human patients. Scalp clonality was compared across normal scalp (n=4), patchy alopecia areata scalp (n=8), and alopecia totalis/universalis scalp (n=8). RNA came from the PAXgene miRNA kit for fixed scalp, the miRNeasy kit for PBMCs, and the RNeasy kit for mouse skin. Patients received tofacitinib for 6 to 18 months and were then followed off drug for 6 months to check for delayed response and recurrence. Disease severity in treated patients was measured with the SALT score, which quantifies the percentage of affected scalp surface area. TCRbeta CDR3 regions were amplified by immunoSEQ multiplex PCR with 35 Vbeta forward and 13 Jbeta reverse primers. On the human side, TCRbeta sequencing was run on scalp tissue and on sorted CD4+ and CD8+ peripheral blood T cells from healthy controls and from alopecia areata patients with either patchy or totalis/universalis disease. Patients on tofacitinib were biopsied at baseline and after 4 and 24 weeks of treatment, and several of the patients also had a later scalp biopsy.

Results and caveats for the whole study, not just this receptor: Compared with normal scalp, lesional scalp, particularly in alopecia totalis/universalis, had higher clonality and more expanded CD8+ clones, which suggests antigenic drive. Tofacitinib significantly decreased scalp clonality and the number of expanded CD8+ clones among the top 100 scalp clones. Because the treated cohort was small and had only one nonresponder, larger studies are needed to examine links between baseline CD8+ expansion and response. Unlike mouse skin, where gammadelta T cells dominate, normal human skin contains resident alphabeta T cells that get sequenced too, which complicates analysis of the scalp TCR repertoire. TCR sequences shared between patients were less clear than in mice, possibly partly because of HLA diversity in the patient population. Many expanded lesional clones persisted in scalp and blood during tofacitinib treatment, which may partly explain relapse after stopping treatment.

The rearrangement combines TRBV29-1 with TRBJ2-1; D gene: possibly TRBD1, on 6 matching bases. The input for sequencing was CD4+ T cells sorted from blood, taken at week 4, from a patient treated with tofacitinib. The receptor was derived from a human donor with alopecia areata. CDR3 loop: CSVVGRGAYNEQFF. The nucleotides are TGCAGCGTTGTGGGCAGGGGCGCCTACAATGAGCAGTTCTTC.